This T cell receptor (beta chain) was sequenced for a study of T cell repertoires in cytomegalovirus infection. Study-wide context: Indications of both CMV infection and matching HLA type were provided by public TCR beta signatures.

The CDR3 loop spans 13 amino acids. Germline CDR1 is SGHTA and CDR2 is FQGNSA. With 3 bases removed from V and 7 bases from J, the gap between germline ends came to 10 bases. Overall study findings and caveats: Identification of carriers of CMV plus the relevant HLA was performed using cumulative public TCR beta family frequency. The ex vivo response was dominated by HLA-C-restricted CMV-specific TCR beta clonotypes.

At least ten counts were recorded for this clonotype. The target antigen is unknown. MiXCR, run by TCRdb on the reads, gives a single entry per CDR3 protein. This table holds about 680,000 distinct CDR3 sequences, 20% to 25% found once. V and J are TRBV7-2 and TRBJ2-1; maybe TRBD1 (6 bases). The origin of this receptor is a human donor in good health (CMV status not recorded). Some clones in this sample may be carry-over from other donors' samples. The source material was CD8+ T cells from PBMCs. The CDR3 sequence: CASSFHDRNEQFF. The CDR3 DNA reads TGTGCCAGCAGCTTTCACGACAGGAATGAGCAGTTCTTC.